One sample yielded the 3 T cell receptor beta chains listed below, sequenced in a study of T cell responses to AZD1222 COVID-19 vaccine. Sequencing was performed with immunoSEQ multiplex PCR; in TCRdb, only in-frame clones are kept and a portion is missing. Found here are nearly 110,000 clones, roughly 90% of them singletons; the top ten hold about 6.6%. The sequences come from peripheral blood, collected on day 0 of AZD1222 vaccination. The source of these receptors is an adult in good health.

This sequence joins TRBV27 and TRBJ2-7; TRBD2 agrees at 12 bases. Germline CDR1 and CDR2: MNHEY and SMNVEV (reference sequence). Trimming took 6 bases from V and 5 from J; bases not matched to a gene: 2. The CDR3 loop spans 13 amino acids. The CDR3 reads CASSLAGGNEQYF. The CDR3 DNA reads TGTGCCAGCAGCCTAGCGGGAGGGAACGAGCAGTACTTC.

The chain is built from TRBV19 and TRBJ2-6; 7 bases map to TRBD1. J gave up 2 bases and V 5 bases, and 0 bases lay outside the gene matches. Germline CDR1 and CDR2: LNHDA and SQIVND (reference sequence). CDR3 length: 14 amino acids. This CDR3 is CASSDRAGANVLTF. The CDR3 DNA reads TGTGCCAGTAGTGACAGGGCTGGGGCCAACGTCCTGACTTTC.

V gene TRBV6-5 combines with J gene TRBJ2-1; D not certain. The V and J ends lost 2 bases and 2 bases respectively, with 10 bases between them. The CDR3 length is 15 residues. Germline V gene data show CDR1 as MNHEY and CDR2 as SVGAGI. The CDR3: CASSYAAPPYNEQFF. In DNA, the CDR3 is TGTGCCAGCAGTTACGCAGCTCCACCCTACAATGAGCAGTTCTTC.